Below, 27 T cell receptor beta chains from the same sample are listed, as sequenced in a study of blood T cell repertoires in COVID-19. Generated by immunoSEQ multiplex PCR, the TCRdb table keeps only in-frame clones and is missing some. This repertoire shows 150,000 to 200,000 clones, about 85% found once; its top ten account for around 15%. Sequencing used peripheral blood. The receptors were gathered from a woman aged 70-85 years with COVID-19, enrolled during active disease.

In its sample, this clone was seen a few times. CDR3 in DNA: TGTGCCATCTTGACCGGGACAGGGGCCTACGAGCAGTACTTC. It codes for CAILTGTGAYEQYF. The rearrangement uses TRBV10-3 and TRBJ2-7, with 10 nucleotides matching TRBD1. With 8 bases clipped from V and 2 bases from J, the junction kept 6 bases outside the gene matches. This CDR3 contains 14 residues. Germline assignment: CDR1 ENHRY and CDR2 SYGVKD.

The chain has TRBV28 and TRBJ1-5; D is unresolved. CDR1 MDHEN and CDR2 SYDVKM come from the germline V gene. The CDR3 loop spans 12 amino acids. V was clipped by 6 bases and J by 2 bases, with 5 bases between them. The CDR3 DNA follows: TGTGCCAGCAGGCAGGGCAATCAGCCCCAGCATTTT. This codes for CASRQGNQPQHF.

The chain employs TRBV5-1 and TRBJ2-1, with D possibly TRBD2 on 5 matching bases. The V gene's germline CDR1 is SGHRS and CDR2 YFSETQ. There are 15 residues in the CDR3. Trimming took 2 bases from V and 4 from J, leaving 13 bases between them. The CDR3 DNA reads TGCGCCAGCAGCTTAGAGGGCCCATATTACAATGAGCAGTTCTTC. Translation: CASSLEGPYYNEQFF.

This clone was seen a single time. The rearrangement links TRBV19 to TRBJ2-7, with 7 bases aligning to TRBD2. CDR1 and CDR2 from the germline V gene are LNHDA and SQIVND (reference sequence). This CDR3 is built from 13 residues. Trimming removed 8 bases from V and 2 bases from J; junction bases left unmatched: 6. The chain's CDR3 is CASGLGLTYEQYF. The CDR3 coding sequence is TGTGCCAGTGGACTAGGGCTGACCTACGAGCAGTACTTC.

V is TRBV6-1 and J is TRBJ1-2; TRBD1 might be the D (6 bases). This CDR3 comprises 16 residues. With 1 base removed from V and 7 bases from J, the gap between germline ends came to 19 bases. Per the germline V gene, CDR1 is MNHNS and CDR2 is SASEGT. The CDR3 sequence is CASSEGRATGNSGYTF. As DNA, the CDR3 is TGTGCCAGCAGTGAAGGCCGGGCCACAGGGAATAGTGGCTACACCTTC.

The chain combines TRBV28 with TRBJ1-3; D may be TRBD1 (6 bases). Germline V gene lookup returns CDR1 MDHEN and CDR2 SYDVKM. Deletions cut 3 bases from V and 3 bases from J, with 12 bases between. The CDR3 is made up of 15 amino acids. As DNA, the CDR3 is TGTGCCAGCAGTTTGGGGGCGTCTGGTGGAAACACCATATATTTT. This gives the protein CASSLGASGGNTIYF.

The chain recombines TRBV28 with TRBJ1-2; the match to TRBD1 covers 9 bases. The V gene's germline CDR1 is MDHEN and CDR2 SYDVKM. This CDR3 is 14 amino acids long. Trimming cost V 10 bases and J 6 bases; bases outside gene matches: 12. CDR3 in amino acids: CAIFSRTGAHGYTF. CDR3 nucleotides: TGTGCCATATTCTCAAGGACAGGGGCTCATGGCTACACCTTC.

This clone was recorded a few times. The chain recombines TRBV5-1 with TRBJ2-2, with 7 bases matching TRBD2. The CDR3 totals 16 residues. Trimming took 5 bases from V and 5 from J; bases not matched to a gene: 12. The germline V gene has CDR1 SGHRS and CDR2 YFSETQ. CDR3 sequence (DNA): TGCGCCAGCAGGGTCTCTTGGACGGGGGGAACCGGGGAGCTGTTTTTT. This gives the protein CASRVSWTGGTGELFF. Based on the CDR3 plus reference TRBV5-1 and TRBJ2-2, the full variable domain is KAGVTQTPRYLIKTRGQQVTLSCSPISGHRSVSWYQQTPGQGLQFLFEYFSETQRNKGNFPGRFSGRQFSNSRSEMNVSTLELGDSALYLCASRVSWTGGTGELFFGEGSRLTVL.

The chain recombines TRBV19 with TRBJ2-7; TRBD2 matches 7 bases. In germline, CDR1 is LNHDA, CDR2 SQIVND (reference sequence). V lost 9 bases to trimming and J lost 3 bases; unmatched junction nucleotides: 8. The CDR3 covers 13 residues. The CDR3, as DNA: TGTGCCAGCAGCCTAGCGGAGTACTACGAGCAGTACTTC. It yields the protein CASSLAEYYEQYF.

The V and J genes are TRBV27 and TRBJ2-1, with 13 bases aligning to TRBD2. This CDR3 has 16 amino acids. Germline trimming cut 3 bases from V and 4 bases from J; bases unmatched to any gene: 3. CDR1 and CDR2 from the germline V gene are MNHEY and SMNVEV (reference sequence). In DNA, the CDR3 is TGTGCCAGCAGTTTTGGACTAGCGGGGGATTACAATGAGCAGTTCTTC. Its translation: CASSFGLAGDYNEQFF.

The chain uses TRBV5-5 and TRBJ1-5; D remains ambiguous. The CDR3 is made up of 15 amino acids. Trimming removed 0 bases from V and 1 base from J, with 8 bases in between. The germline V gene has CDR1 SGHKS and CDR2 YYEKEE (reference sequence). Written as DNA, the CDR3 is TGTGCCAGCAGCTTGGTCCCCCAGAGCAATCAGCCCCAGCATTTT. This encodes CASSLVPQSNQPQHF.

This chain joins TRBV9 and TRBJ1-6, with unresolved D. From germline, CDR1 is SGDLS and CDR2 YYNGEE. Trimming shortened V by 0 bases and J by 0 bases, and 4 bases separated the two germline ends. The CDR3 runs 15 residues. The CDR3, as DNA: TGTGCCAGCAGCGTAGGGCACTCCTATAATTCACCCCTCCACTTT. Translated: CASSVGHSYNSPLHF.

The chain combines TRBV19 with TRBJ2-6; the D is unclear. This CDR3 has 16 amino acids. With 6 bases removed from V and 0 bases from J, the gap between germline ends came to 12 bases. The germline V gene has CDR1 LNHDA and CDR2 SQIVND (reference sequence). CDR3 sequence reads: CASSHRHTSGANVLTF. The CDR3 region has the DNA TGTGCCAGTAGCCATCGACACACCTCTGGGGCCAACGTCCTGACTTTC.

This clone has a handful of counts. Other DNA sequences in this specimen translate into the identical CDR3. The chain joins TRBV18 to TRBJ1-1; D perhaps matches TRBD1 (5 bases). The CDR3 is made up of 14 amino acids. Trimming pared 1 base from V and 3 bases from J, leaving 9 bases between. Germline V gene data show CDR1 as KGHSH and CDR2 as LQKENI. CDR3 sequence: CASSPLGGDTEAFF. CDR3 coding DNA: TGTGCCAGCTCACCACTTGGGGGGGACACTGAAGCTTTCTTT.

V and J are TRBV28 and TRBJ2-2; D is undetermined. The CDR3 covers 12 residues. V lost 6 bases and J lost 5, with 7 bases in between. Germline-derived CDR1 and CDR2 are MDHEN and SYDVKM. As DNA, the CDR3 is TGTGCCAGCAGGCCACAGACCGGGGAGCTGTTTTTT. It encodes CASRPQTGELFF. Looking up the rest from reference TRBV28 and TRBJ2-2 gives the full variable domain: DVKVTQSSRYLVKRTGEKVFLECVQDMDHENMFWYRQDPGLGLRLIYFSYDVKMKEKGDIPEGYSVSREKKERFSLILESASTNQTSMYLCASRPQTGELFFGEGSRLTVL.

The gene calls are TRBV7-2 and TRBJ1-2, with 8 bases matching TRBD1. Germline V lookup: CDR1 SGHTA, CDR2 FQGNSA. Trimming removed 4 bases from V and 3 bases from J; junction bases left unmatched: 4. The CDR3 contains 14 residues. The CDR3 sequence is CASSSTGAHYGYTF. The CDR3 DNA reads as TGTGCCAGCAGCTCGACAGGGGCTCACTATGGCTACACCTTC.

The chain uses TRBV30 and TRBJ1-2; 11 nucleotides line up with TRBD1. V lost 1 base, J lost 8 bases, and 12 bases stayed unmatched. Germline V CDR1 and CDR2: GTSNPN, SVGIG (reference sequence). The CDR3 has 16 residues. The CDR3 here is CAWSALLRTGGDGYTF. The CDR3 nucleotides read TGTGCCTGGAGTGCCTTACTCCGGACAGGGGGCGACGGCTACACCTTC.

The table lists this clone with a count of one. V usage is TRBV6-5 and J usage is TRBJ1-2; maybe TRBD1 (6 bases). Germline CDR1 reads MNHEY; CDR2 reads SVGAGI. V was pared by 4 bases and J by 7 bases, with 16 bases between. The length of the CDR3 is 14 residues. The CDR3 nucleotides read TGTGCCAGCAGTTCCGGCAGGGGAAGCTCTGGCTACACCTTC. Translating gives CASSSGRGSSGYTF.

This clone has only a few counts. This rearrangement joins TRBV2 to TRBJ1-3; 9 bases are a match to TRBD1. The germline CDR1 and CDR2 sequences are SNHLY and FYNNEI. This CDR3 spans 16 amino acids. V lost 5 bases to trimming and J lost 0 bases; unmatched junction nucleotides: 5. In DNA form, the CDR3 reads TGTGCCAGCAGTCGGGACAGGGTGTCCTCTGGAAACACCATATATTTT. Translated, it gives CASSRDRVSSGNTIYF.

This rearrangement joins TRBV7-8 to TRBJ2-3; the D gene is possibly TRBD1 (6 bases). The germline V gene has CDR1 SGHVS and CDR2 FQNEAQ. This CDR3 spans 20 amino acids. V shed 5 bases and J shed 5 bases, with 32 bases lying between them. CDR3 in DNA: TGTGCCAGCAGCCCACGTTCGCTAAGGATGGGGGCCGGGTTAGGAGATACGCAGTATTTT. Translating gives CASSPRSLRMGAGLGDTQYF.

This clone was detected a few times. This chain uses TRBV5-4 with TRBJ1-6; no definite D call. The CDR3 is 14 amino acids. V was pared by 5 bases and J by 3 bases, with 9 bases between. CDR1 and CDR2 from the germline V gene are SGHNT and YYREEE (reference sequence). The CDR3 sequence is CASSSRDYNSPLHF. The CDR3 DNA reads as TGTGCCAGCAGTTCCCGGGACTATAATTCACCCCTCCACTTT.

The chain carries TRBV28 and TRBJ2-1, with D hard to call. The V gene lost 6 bases and the J gene lost 0 bases, with 9 bases spanning the gap. The CDR3 has 14 residues. Germline V gene lookup returns CDR1 MDHEN and CDR2 SYDVKM. CDR3 in amino acids: CASSDTVSYNEQFF. The CDR3 DNA reads TGTGCCAGCAGCGACACAGTCTCCTACAATGAGCAGTTCTTC.

The sample holds one count of this clone. This sample also contains other DNA sequences that code for the same CDR3. This chain links TRBV28 with TRBJ1-2, with D tentatively TRBD1 (6 bases). Germline CDR1 and CDR2: MDHEN and SYDVKM. V gave up 2 bases and J gave up 6 bases, with 10 bases separating them. The CDR3 runs 13 residues. The CDR3 loop reads CASSLGGGDGYTF. Written as DNA, the CDR3 is TGTGCCAGCAGTTTAGGAGGGGGGGATGGCTACACCTTC.

The sample holds a few counts of this clone. This chain uses TRBV4-2 with TRBJ2-5; 11 bases are shared with TRBD2. The CDR3 has 17 amino acids. V dropped 6 bases and J dropped 4; count of bases not matched to a gene: 13. In germline, CDR1 is LGHNA, CDR2 YNFKEQ. CDR3: CASSPLAGGLGGETQYF. As DNA, the CDR3 is TGTGCCAGCAGTCCCCTAGCGGGGGGCCTAGGGGGAGAGACCCAGTACTTC.

The chain has TRBV5-1 and TRBJ2-2; 8 nucleotides line up with TRBD2. Germline V CDR1 and CDR2: SGHRS, YFSETQ. This CDR3 is 16 amino acids long. V was clipped by 1 base and J by 5 bases; unmatched bases: 7. The CDR3 spells CASSLSLAGGTGELFF. For the CDR3, the DNA is TGCGCCAGCAGCTTGAGTCTGGCGGGAGGTACCGGGGAGCTGTTTTTT.

This clone was seen only a few times. V gene TRBV14 combines with J gene TRBJ2-1; tentative D call: TRBD2 (7 bases). This CDR3 has 14 amino acids. The germline V gene has CDR1 SGHDN and CDR2 FVKESK. V was shortened by 1 base and J by 8 bases, with 12 bases between the two germline ends. CDR3 loop: CASSQVRGAHEQFF. CDR3 DNA: TGTGCCAGCAGCCAAGTACGGGGGGCGCATGAGCAGTTCTTC. Based on the CDR3 plus reference TRBV14 and TRBJ2-1, the full variable domain is EAGVTQFPSHSVIEKGQTVTLRCDPISGHDNLYWYRRVMGKEIKFLLHFVKESKQDESGMPNNRFLAERTGGTYSTLKVQPAELEDSGVYFCASSQVRGAHEQFFGPGTRLTVL.

The genes are TRBV6-5 and TRBJ1-1; D remains ambiguous. The ends were cut back, 2 bases at V and 3 bases at J, with 10 bases in the middle. The CDR3 contains 14 residues. Germline V lookup: CDR1 MNHEY, CDR2 SVGAGI. CDR3 DNA: TGTGCCAGCAGTTACAAGGGAGGTGACACTGAAGCTTTCTTT. As protein: CASSYKGGDTEAFF.